These 20 T cell receptor beta chains came from one sample sequenced in a study of T cell changes during pregnancy in multiple sclerosis. Produced via immunoSEQ multiplex PCR; TCRdb's table is partial and in-frame only. The table records roughly 64,000 clones, roughly 91% of them present only once. The material sequenced was peripheral blood, taken in the second trimester of pregnancy. Source of these receptors: a female donor with multiple sclerosis, enrolled in a pregnancy study.

This clone turned up a few times. The chain couples TRBV7-9 to TRBJ1-2, with D perhaps matching TRBD1 (5 bases). Germline CDR1 is SEHNR and CDR2 is FQNEAQ (reference sequence). V was clipped by 2 bases and J by 9 bases, with 19 bases between them. CDR3 length equals 15 residues. The CDR3 protein is CASSLILGGAVSYTF. The CDR3 region has the DNA TGTGCCAGCAGCTTAATACTGGGCGGGGCGGTCAGCTACACCTTC.

This rearrangement joins TRBV9 to TRBJ2-1; 11 nucleotides align to TRBD2. Trimming took 0 bases from V and 4 from J; bases not matched to a gene: 3. CDR3 length: 16 amino acids. Germline CDR1 is SGDLS and CDR2 is YYNGEE. CDR3 loop: CASSVVGTSGYNEQFF. CDR3 in DNA: TGTGCCAGCAGCGTAGTAGGGACTAGCGGTTACAATGAGCAGTTCTTC.

The chain recombines TRBV7-8 with TRBJ2-3; the D is unclear. Trimming took off 2 bases at V and 4 bases at J, with 16 bases between the two ends. There are 16 residues in the CDR3. Looked up from germline, CDR1 is SGHVS and CDR2 is FQNEAQ. The CDR3 DNA sequence: TGTGCCAGCAGCTTATTCCCAGTGACACTCTCAGATACGCAGTATTTT. This sequence encodes CASSLFPVTLSDTQYF.

The chain carries TRBV14 and TRBJ2-5, with no clear D. This CDR3 spans 12 amino acids. Germline CDR1 reads SGHDN; CDR2 reads FVKESK. V lost 2 bases and J lost 7, with 8 bases in between. This chain's CDR3 is CASSQSVGTQYF. DNA for the CDR3: TGTGCCAGCAGCCAATCGGTCGGGACCCAGTACTTC.

The V and J genes are TRBV18 and TRBJ1-5, with no clear D. From germline, CDR1 is KGHSH and CDR2 LQKENI. Trimming removed 6 bases at V and 5 bases at J, with 11 bases between. CDR3 length: 13 amino acids. CDR3 region: CASSQSGDQPQHF. The CDR3 region has the DNA TGTGCCAGCTCCCAATCAGGTGATCAGCCCCAGCATTTT.

J is TRBJ2-1 and V is TRBV19; TRBD1 might be the D (7 bases). The germline V gene encodes CDR1 LNHDA and CDR2 SQIVND (reference sequence). Trimming shortened V by 3 bases and J by 5 bases, and 14 bases separated the two germline ends. CDR3 length: 15 amino acids. The CDR3 reads CASSIRGRGDNEQFF. The CDR3 nucleotides are TGTGCCAGTAGTATTAGGGGCAGGGGGGACAATGAGCAGTTCTTC.

CDR3 coding DNA: TGCAGCGCTCAGAGACAGGGACGACTAGATGGCTACACCTTC. Translating gives CSAQRQGRLDGYTF. The rearrangement links TRBV29-1 to TRBJ1-2; 7 bases align to TRBD1. CDR3 length: 14 amino acids. The trim removed 7 bases at V and 6 bases at J, leaving 14 bases unmatched. Germline V CDR1 and CDR2: SQVTM, ANQGSEA.

The V and J genes are TRBV7-2 and TRBJ2-5, with 7 positions matching TRBD1. Per the germline V gene, CDR1 is SGHTA and CDR2 is FQGNSA. This CDR3 comprises 16 residues. The V segment lost 1 base and the J segment 5 bases; nucleotides outside the gene matches: 10. The CDR3 region has the DNA TGTGCCAGCAGCTTAGTCTTCAGGGGGTGGGGTGAGACCCAGTACTTC. Its translation is CASSLVFRGWGETQYF.

The gene calls are TRBV11-2 and TRBJ1-1, with D unresolved. The CDR3 spans 14 residues. V lost 4 bases to trimming and J lost 2 bases, with 11 bases between them. The V gene's germline CDR1 is SGHAT and CDR2 FQNNGV. CDR3 in amino acids: CASSYQVGNTEAFF. The CDR3 bases are TGTGCCAGCAGCTACCAGGTGGGCAACACTGAAGCTTTCTTT.

The rearrangement links TRBV6-1 to TRBJ1-5; no clear D gene. V shed 6 bases and J shed 4 bases, with 13 bases lying between them. The CDR3 length is 14 residues. Germline loops: CDR1 MNHNS, CDR2 SASEGT. The CDR3 loop reads CASRDYYGNQPQHF. CDR3 in DNA: TGTGCCAGCAGGGACTACTACGGAAATCAGCCCCAGCATTTT.

This clone was detected only a few times. In DNA form, the CDR3 reads TGTGCCAGCAGCTTGGGGGGGCTGGGTGAAGCTTTCTTT. Residues: CASSLGGLGEAFF. The chain couples TRBV7-2 to TRBJ1-1, with TRBD1 as a possible D gene (6 bases). V lost 3 bases and J 7 bases, leaving 12 bases between the germline ends. This CDR3 has 13 residues. Looked up from germline, CDR1 is SGHTA and CDR2 is FQGNSA. Full variable domain (remainder filled in from reference TRBV7-2 and TRBJ1-1): GAGVSQSPSNKVTEKGKDVELRCDPISGHTALYWYRQSLGQGLEFLIYFQGNSAPDKSGLPSDRFSAERTGGSVSTLTIQRTQQEDSAVYLCASSLGGLGEAFFGQGTRLTVV.

This clone is a singleton in its sample. The chain combines TRBV4-1 with TRBJ1-2, with TRBD1 as a possible D gene (5 bases). The germline V gene has CDR1 MGHRA and CDR2 YSYEKL. This CDR3 has 15 residues. Trimming cost V 4 bases and J 4 bases, with 16 bases left between them. CDR3 protein: CASSPLGRDVYGYTF. In DNA form, the CDR3 reads TGCGCCAGCAGCCCGCTGGGGCGGGACGTCTATGGCTACACCTTC.

This rearrangement joins TRBV5-1 to TRBJ2-7; 12 nucleotides agree with TRBD2. Looked up from germline, CDR1 is SGHRS and CDR2 is YFSETQ. V lost 7 bases to trimming and J lost 3 bases; unmatched junction nucleotides: 5. The CDR3 spans 14 residues. The CDR3 nucleotides are TGCGCCAGCCGGACTAGCGGGGAGTTCTACGAGCAGTACTTC. It encodes CASRTSGEFYEQYF. The whole variable domain, remainder taken from reference TRBV5-1 and TRBJ2-7, is KAGVTQTPRYLIKTRGQQVTLSCSPISGHRSVSWYQQTPGQGLQFLFEYFSETQRNKGNFPGRFSGRQFSNSRSEMNVSTLELGDSALYLCASRTSGEFYEQYFGPGTRLTVT.

V is TRBV19 and J is TRBJ2-1, with D maybe TRBD2 (6 bases). This CDR3 spans 15 amino acids. V was pared by 5 bases and J by 0 bases, with 11 bases between. Germline loops: CDR1 LNHDA, CDR2 SQIVND (reference sequence). CDR3 amino acids: CASSSQRASYNEQFF. Written as DNA, the CDR3 is TGTGCCAGTAGTTCTCAGCGGGCCTCCTACAATGAGCAGTTCTTC.

This chain connects TRBV29-1 to TRBJ1-1; the D gene is possibly TRBD1 (5 bases). The CDR3 has 10 amino acids. V gave up 6 bases and J gave up 10 bases, with 12 bases separating them. Germline CDR1 reads SQVTM; CDR2 reads ANQGSEA. The CDR3 region has the DNA TGCAGCGTAGGAGGGAGGGGAGCTTTCTTT. This translates into CSVGGRGAFF.

The CDR3 region is CASSVGGSGELFF. The CDR3 DNA is TGTGCCAGCAGCGTAGGGGGCTCCGGGGAGCTGTTTTTT. The rearrangement links TRBV9 to TRBJ2-2; perhaps TRBD1 as D (5 bases). This CDR3 contains 13 residues. CDR1 is SGDLS, CDR2 YYNGEE, per germline. Trimming took 0 bases from V and 6 from J, leaving 6 bases between them.

Concerning this clone itself: The sample contains more than one DNA sequence encoding this CDR3. The V and J genes are TRBV4-3 and TRBJ2-3, with 9 bases lining up with TRBD2. This CDR3 spans 15 amino acids. Unmatched junction bases numbered 2, after V lost 0 bases and J lost 4 bases. The germline gives CDR1 LGHNA, CDR2 YSLEER. The CDR3 sequence is CASSQERGGADTQYF. The CDR3 DNA reads as TGCGCCAGCAGCCAAGAGCGCGGGGGGGCAGATACGCAGTATTTT.

The chain has TRBV30 and TRBJ2-1; TRBD2 agrees at 7 bases. Unmatched junction bases numbered 5, after V lost 8 bases and J lost 4 bases. The CDR3 length is 12 residues. Germline V gene data show CDR1 as GTSNPN and CDR2 as SVGIG (reference sequence). The chain's CDR3 is CARGVGYNEQFF. CDR3 bases: TGTGCCCGGGGGGTAGGTTACAATGAGCAGTTCTTC. Based on the CDR3 plus reference TRBV30 and TRBJ2-1, the full variable domain is SQTIHQWPATLVQPVGSPLSLECTVEGTSNPNLYWYRQAAGRGLQLLFYSVGIGQISSEVPQNLSASRPQDRQFILSSKKLLLSDSGFYLCARGVGYNEQFFGPGTRLTVL.

The chain combines TRBV6-4 with TRBJ2-3; TRBD2 aligns across 12 bases. Trimming took 4 bases from V and 6 from J; bases not matched to a gene: 2. Germline V gene lookup returns CDR1 MRHNA and CDR2 SNTAGT. The CDR3 sequence is 14 residues long. The CDR3 nucleotides read TGTGCCAGCAGTGCTAGCGGGGGGGCGGATACGCAGTATTTT. It encodes CASSASGGADTQYF.

As concerns this clone: Mismatch with germline at one junction end may stem from a read error. The J gene is TRBJ1-1, the V gene TRBV6-1, with 10 nucleotides matching TRBD1. Germline CDR1 and CDR2: MNHNS and SASEGT. The CDR3 is 15 residues long. The CDR3 sequence: CASSATGGAGTEVFF. The CDR3 DNA reads as TGTGCCAGCAGTGCGACAGGGGGCGCGGGGACTGAAGTTTTCTTT.